This TCR beta chain is from a study of molecular identifiers for immune sequencing clone quantification. Study information: Within a replicate experiment, RNA obtained from either about 21,000 or 97,000 naive CD8 cells was divided into five aliquots, and four of those aliquots were then sequenced.

On this clonotype: One junction end does not reproduce the germline sequence, and a read error may be involved.

Previously reported methods and listed TCR primers produced the bulk TCR libraries. TCRdb re-called the PCR reads through MiXCR, storing one row per CDR3 protein. The sample lists 85,000 to 130,000 distinct CDR3 sequences, 36% seen once, with 4% to 4.5% in the top ten. Germline CDR1 is SNHLY and CDR2 is FYNNEI. This CDR3 has 12 amino acids. Libraries for naive CD8 T cells, which were made from approximately 20,000 to 980,000 sorted cells, drew on 10%, 30% or 50% of the RNA. Material for sequencing was naive CD8+ T cells from blood, with Jurkat cell RNA spiked in. Subset specified: FACS-sorted CD8+CD4-CCR7+CD45RA+ naive T cells. V and J are TRBV2 and TRBJ1-4, with D possibly being TRBD1 (6 bases). The clonotype originates from a human donor in good health. Some libraries in this study had Jurkat cell RNA spiked in. The DNA of the CDR3 is TGTGCCAGCAAAAGAGGGGGTGAAAAACTGTATTTT. Its translation: CASKRGGEKLYF.